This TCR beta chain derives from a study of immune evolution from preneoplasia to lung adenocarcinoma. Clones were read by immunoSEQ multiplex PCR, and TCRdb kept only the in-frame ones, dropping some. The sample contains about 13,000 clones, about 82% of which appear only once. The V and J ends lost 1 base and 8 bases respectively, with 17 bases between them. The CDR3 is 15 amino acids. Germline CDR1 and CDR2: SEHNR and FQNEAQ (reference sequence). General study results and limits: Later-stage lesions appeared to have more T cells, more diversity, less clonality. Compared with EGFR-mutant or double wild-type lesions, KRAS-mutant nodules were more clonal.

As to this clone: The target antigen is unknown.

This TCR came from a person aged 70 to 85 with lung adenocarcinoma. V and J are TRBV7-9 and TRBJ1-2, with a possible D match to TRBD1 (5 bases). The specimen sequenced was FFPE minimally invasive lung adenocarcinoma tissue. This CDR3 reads CASSLGGTHGKGYTF. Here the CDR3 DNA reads TGTGCCAGCAGCTTAGGTGGGACCCACGGGAAGGGCTACACCTTC.